Presented here are 11 T cell receptor beta chains from one specimen sequenced in a study of T cells in localized non-small cell lung cancer. Produced via immunoSEQ multiplex PCR; TCRdb's table is partial and in-frame only. The sample has some 2,000 clones, over 15% seen once. The sample here was lung tumor tissue, taken before any cancer treatment. These receptors originate from a man between 35 and 75 years old with stage I lung adenocarcinoma.

Ten or more counts support this clone. The chain links TRBV7-2 to TRBJ2-6; D ambiguous. This CDR3 is built from 13 residues. Germline lookup yields CDR1 SGHTA and CDR2 FQGNSA. Trimming pared 4 bases from V and 3 bases from J, leaving 4 bases between. CDR3 coding DNA: TGTGCCAGCAGCTGGGGTGGGGCCAACGTCCTGACTTTC. Its translation: CASSWGGANVLTF.

The V call is TRBV9, the J call TRBJ1-2, with D possibly matching TRBD1 (6 bases). Germline V gene lookup returns CDR1 SGDLS and CDR2 YYNGEE. The CDR3 has 19 amino acids. The V end was cut by 1 base, the J end by 1 base, with 23 bases between. In DNA form, the CDR3 reads TGTGCCAGCAGCGTATTTCCCGGGGGCGGGGACTCTTTTAACTATGGCTACACCTTC. This gives the protein CASSVFPGGGDSFNYGYTF.

There are a few counts of this clone. The V call is TRBV28, the J call TRBJ2-7; 8 bases map to TRBD2. V lost 3 bases to trimming and J lost 2 bases; unmatched junction nucleotides: 3. The germline CDR1 and CDR2 sequences are MDHEN and SYDVKM. The CDR3 extends over 14 amino acids. CDR3 DNA: TGTGCCAGCAGTTTGACGGGAGGGCCCTACGAGCAGTACTTC. Protein product: CASSLTGGPYEQYF.

This clone is medium-sized in the sample. CDR3 bases: TGTGCCAGCAGCCCGGGGGGGCCGATAAATGAGCAGTTCTTC. It yields the protein CASSPGGPINEQFF. The chain has TRBV11-3 and TRBJ2-1; TRBD2 matches 8 bases. The CDR3 has 14 amino acids. The germline V gene has CDR1 SGHNT and CDR2 YENEEA. Trimming took 5 bases from V and 7 from J; bases not matched to a gene: 7.

The rearrangement joins TRBV28 to TRBJ2-7; 9 bases fit TRBD1. CDR3 length: 15 amino acids. The trim removed 8 bases at V and 3 bases at J, leaving 11 bases unmatched. Per germline, CDR1 MDHEN and CDR2 SYDVKM. The CDR3 is CASRSLTGGYYEQYF. The CDR3 coding sequence is TGTGCCAGCCGCTCGCTGACAGGGGGTTACTACGAGCAGTACTTC.

The V and J genes are TRBV11-3 and TRBJ2-2; 8 bases match TRBD1. Losses at the gene ends were 3 bases for V and 11 bases for J; bases not matched to a gene: 17. CDR1 is SGHNT and CDR2 is YENEEA in the germline V gene. The CDR3 has 17 residues. The CDR3 coding sequence is TGTGCCAGCAGCTTCGCATACCGACCTGGGACAGGCGGCGAGCTGTTTTTT. Translation gives CASSFAYRPGTGGELFF.

The chain uses TRBV14 and TRBJ1-2, with D maybe TRBD1 (5 bases). Germline V gene sequence: CDR1 SGHDN, CDR2 FVKESK. V lost 0 bases to trimming and J lost 3 bases, with 11 bases between them. The CDR3 extends over 15 amino acids. CDR3 DNA sequence: TGTGCCAGCAGCCAAGATGGGGTGGGGGACTATGGCTACACCTTC. Its protein product is CASSQDGVGDYGYTF.

This clone was found a few times. The CDR3 loop is CASILGGGTEAFF. The CDR3 nucleotides are TGTGCCAGTATTCTGGGCGGGGGCACTGAAGCTTTCTTT. The chain uses TRBV19 and TRBJ1-1; D may be TRBD1 (5 bases). This CDR3 has 13 residues. Germline CDR1 reads LNHDA; CDR2 reads SQIVND (reference sequence). V was clipped by 7 bases and J by 4 bases, with 13 bases between them.

The chain couples TRBV10-3 to TRBJ2-7; D is perhaps TRBD2 (5 bases). V was shortened by 2 bases and J by 1 base, with 9 bases between the two germline ends. Germline V gene data show CDR1 as ENHRY and CDR2 as SYGVKD. The CDR3 is 14 residues long. The CDR3 region is CAISEPAESYEQYF. CDR3 nucleotides: TGTGCCATCAGTGAGCCAGCGGAATCCTACGAGCAGTACTTC.

The CDR3 spells CASSLDGMNTEAFF. CDR3 coding DNA: TGCGCCAGCAGCTTGGACGGAATGAACACTGAAGCTTTCTTT. The V and J genes are TRBV5-1 and TRBJ1-1; D remains ambiguous. Trimming took 0 bases from V and 0 from J, leaving 6 bases between them. This CDR3 comprises 14 residues. Germline V CDR1 and CDR2: SGHRS, YFSETQ.

By frequency in the sample, this clone is large. The V and J genes are TRBV6-8 and TRBJ1-4; D ambiguous. CDR3 length equals 13 residues. Germline loops: CDR1 MNHGY, CDR2 SAAAGT. The ends were cut back, 5 bases at V and 9 bases at J, with 13 bases in the middle. This CDR3 is CASSQTGVQKLFF. For the CDR3, the DNA is TGTGCCAGCAGTCAGACCGGGGTCCAAAAACTGTTTTTT.